The 5 T cell receptor beta chains below all came from one sample that was sequenced in a study of OX40 agonist ivuxolimab in advanced cancers. Libraries came from the immunoSEQ multiplex PCR assay. Sourced from immuneACCESS, this table was stored by TCRdb with only in-frame sequences that have V and J called. A share of the clones is absent; for the studies checked, an unresolved V gene accounts for under half, and the remainder has no known explanation. The sample table shows about 25,000 clones, and approximately 83% are seen once. The biggest ten clones account for 35% to 50% of the sample. Sequencing was performed on CD4+ or CD8+ T cells sorted from blood, taken in a trial of the OX40 agonist ivuxolimab. Source of these receptors: an adult with an advanced solid tumor such as melanoma, head and neck, liver or kidney cancer.

The gene calls are TRBV5-1 and TRBJ1-6; 12 bases fit TRBD1. CDR1 and CDR2 from the germline V gene are SGHRS and YFSETQ. V was pared by 6 bases and J by 7 bases, with 2 bases of the junction left unmatched. CDR3 length: 14 residues. CDR3 loop: CASTGTGGNSPLHF. The CDR3, as DNA: TGCGCCAGCACCGGGACAGGGGGCAATTCACCCCTCCACTTT.

The chain recombines TRBV29-1 with TRBJ1-1; 8 nucleotides agree with TRBD1. CDR1 and CDR2 (germline): SQVTM, ANQGSEA. This CDR3 is built from 14 residues. The trim removed 2 bases at V and 3 bases at J, leaving 5 bases unmatched. CDR3 loop: CSVERTGMDTEAFF. The CDR3, as DNA: TGCAGCGTTGAACGGACAGGGATGGACACTGAAGCTTTCTTT.

This chain links TRBV6-4 with TRBJ2-3; D is undetermined. The length of the CDR3 is 13 residues. From germline, CDR1 is MRHNA and CDR2 SNTAGT. The germline V and J ends were trimmed by 3 bases and 0 bases, with 4 bases remaining between them. CDR3 sequence (DNA): TGTGCCAGCAGTGAGCGTAGCACAGATACGCAGTATTTT. It yields the protein CASSERSTDTQYF.

This chain connects TRBV27 to TRBJ2-1, with 8 bases that match TRBD2. CDR1 and CDR2 from the germline V gene are MNHEY and SMNVEV (reference sequence). The CDR3 totals 15 residues. The V gene end was trimmed by 4 bases and the J gene end by 7 bases; junction bases not matched to a gene: 9. Here the CDR3 DNA reads TGTGCCAGCAGTTCCACGGGGGGGGAGGAAAATGAGCAGTTCTTC. Translation: CASSSTGGEENEQFF.

This chain uses TRBV2 with TRBJ1-2; 7 bases agree with TRBD1. Germline CDR1 is SNHLY and CDR2 is FYNNEI. V dropped 6 bases and J dropped 8; count of bases not matched to a gene: 6. The CDR3 is 12 amino acids. This CDR3 is CASRGDSEGYTF. The CDR3, as DNA: TGTGCCAGCAGGGGGGACAGCGAGGGCTACACCTTC.